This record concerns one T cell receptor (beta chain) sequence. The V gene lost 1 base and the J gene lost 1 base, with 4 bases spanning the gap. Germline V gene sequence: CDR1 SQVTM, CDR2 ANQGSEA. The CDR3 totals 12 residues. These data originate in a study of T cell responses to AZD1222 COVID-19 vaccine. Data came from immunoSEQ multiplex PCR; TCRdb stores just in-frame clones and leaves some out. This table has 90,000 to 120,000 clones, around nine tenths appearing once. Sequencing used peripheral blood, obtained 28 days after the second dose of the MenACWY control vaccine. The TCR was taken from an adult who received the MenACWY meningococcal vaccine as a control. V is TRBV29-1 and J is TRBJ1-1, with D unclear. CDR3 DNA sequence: TGCAGCGTTGAAGGGGGGAACACTGAAGCTTTCTTT. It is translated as CSVEGGNTEAFF. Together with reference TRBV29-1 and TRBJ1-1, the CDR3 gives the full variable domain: SAVISQKPSRDICQRGTSLTIQCQVDSQVTMMFWYRQQPGQSLTLIATANQGSEATYESGFVIDKFPISRPNLTFSTLTVSNMSPEDSSIYLCSVEGGNTEAFFGQGTRLTVV.